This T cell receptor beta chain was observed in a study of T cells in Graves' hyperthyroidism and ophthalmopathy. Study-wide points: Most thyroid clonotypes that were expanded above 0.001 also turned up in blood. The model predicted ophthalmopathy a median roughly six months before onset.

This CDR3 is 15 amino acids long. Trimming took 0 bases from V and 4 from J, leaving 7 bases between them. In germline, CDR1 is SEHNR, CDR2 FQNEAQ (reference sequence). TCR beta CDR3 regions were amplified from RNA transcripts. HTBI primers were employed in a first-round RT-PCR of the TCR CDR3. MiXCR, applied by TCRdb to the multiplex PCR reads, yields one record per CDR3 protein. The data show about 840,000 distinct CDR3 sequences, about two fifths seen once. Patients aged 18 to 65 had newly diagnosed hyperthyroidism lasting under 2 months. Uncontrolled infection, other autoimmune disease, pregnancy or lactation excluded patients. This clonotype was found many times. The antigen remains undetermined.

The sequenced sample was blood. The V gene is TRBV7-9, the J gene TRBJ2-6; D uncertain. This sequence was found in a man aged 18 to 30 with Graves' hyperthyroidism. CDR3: CASSLATPGANVLTF. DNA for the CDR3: TGTGCCAGCAGCTTAGCAACTCCCGGGGCCAACGTCCTGACTTTC.